This is a list of T cell receptor beta chains from one sample in a study of Graves' ophthalmopathy and Graves' hyperthyroidism. MiXCR was run by TCRdb on the multiplex PCR reads, yielding one entry per CDR3 protein. The table shows around 1,000,000 distinct CDR3 sequences, with less than 45% occurring only once. Input material: peripheral blood or thyroid tissue (not recorded which). The source of these receptors is an adult man with Graves' hyperthyroidism. Both conserved end residues are part of each CDR3. D genes are given only for firm matches. The size field is filled for only some rows; it gives once, few, many or a size class.

J gene | clone size | D gene | V gene | CDR3 protein | CDR3 DNA
TRBJ2-5 | many | TRBD1 | TRBV7-2 | CASSLSLLSWDRRRETQYF | TGTGCCAGCAGCTTGTCCCTTTTAAGTTGGGACAGGCGTAGGGAGACCCAGTACTTC
TRBJ1-4 | NA | TRBD1 | TRBV5-6 | CASSLLQGAATNEKLFF | TGTGCCAGCAGCTTGCTGCAGGGGGCAGCAACTAATGAAAAACTGTTTTTT
TRBJ2-7 | many | TRBD1 | TRBV4-3 | CASSQDRTGPYEQYF | TGCGCCAGCAGCCAAGACCGGACAGGGCCCTACGAGCAGTACTTC
TRBJ2-7 | NA | NA | TRBV10-3 | CAIRGHSSYEQYF | TGTGCCATCAGGGGACACAGCTCCTACGAGCAGTACTTC
TRBJ2-7 | NA | TRBD2 | TRBV20-1 | CSATFPSLAGDEQYF | TGCAGTGCTACCTTCCCATCACTAGCGGGAGACGAGCAGTACTTC
TRBJ1-6 | many | NA | TRBV25-1 | CASSEGAYSPLHF | TGTGCCAGCAGTGAGGGGGCTTATTCACCCCTCCACTTT
TRBJ1-1 | NA | TRBD1 | TRBV29-1 | CSVLAGQPNTEAFF | TGCAGCGTCCTCGCGGGACAGCCGAACACTGAAGCTTTCTTT
TRBJ1-4 | NA | TRBD1 | TRBV29-1 | CSVGTGEEKLFF | TGCAGCGTTGGGACAGGGGAGGAAAAACTGTTTTTT
TRBJ2-6 | many | TRBD1 | TRBV2 | CASSEGTGTGANVLTF | TGTGCCAGCAGTGAAGGGACAGGGACTGGGGCCAACGTCCTGACTTTC
TRBJ1-6 | NA | NA | TRBV7-3 | CASSLSPGDSSNSPLHF | TGTGCCAGCAGCTTAAGTCCGGGCGACTCAAGTAATTCACCCCTCCACTTT
TRBJ1-1 | few | TRBD1 | TRBV3-1 | CASSQAGGMEAFF | TGTGCCAGCAGCCAAGCAGGGGGCATGGAGGCTTTCTTT
TRBJ2-5 | many | NA | TRBV19 | CASSTGEKTQYF | TGTGCCAGCAGCACGGGGGAAAAGACCCAGTACTTC
TRBJ2-2 | NA | TRBD1 | TRBV5-4 | CASSLASTGGTGELFF | TGTGCCAGCAGCTTGGCCTCGACAGGGGGCACCGGGGAGCTGTTTTTT
TRBJ1-1 | many | NA | TRBV20-1 | CSAKRGSAEAFF | TGCAGTGCTAAGAGGGGTAGCGCTGAAGCTTTCTTT
TRBJ2-2 | NA | TRBD1 | TRBV29-1 | CSVEAQGAVDFGELFF | TGCAGCGTTGAGGCGCAGGGGGCTGTGGACTTCGGGGAGCTGTTTTTT
TRBJ2-2 | many | TRBD2 | TRBV20-1 | CSARELAGTGELFF | TGCAGTGCTAGAGAACTAGCGGGCACCGGGGAGCTGTTTTTT
TRBJ2-5 | few | TRBD2 | TRBV15 | CATSRDSALRLAGTKTQYF | TGTGCCACCAGCAGAGATTCCGCCCTCCGGCTAGCGGGTACTAAGACCCAGTACTTC
TRBJ2-3 | NA | NA | TRBV10-3 | CAISESARNTDTQYF | TGTGCCATCAGTGAGTCGGCCAGAAACACAGATACGCAGTATTTT
TRBJ1-6 | NA | NA | TRBV7-8 | CASRSGSGSPLHF | TGTGCCAGCAGGTCTGGGTCAGGGTCACCCCTCCACTTT
TRBJ1-1 | many | NA | TRBV7-2 | CASSLAQRHTEAFF | TGTGCCAGCAGCTTAGCACAGCGACACACTGAAGCTTTCTTT
TRBJ2-7 | NA | TRBD2 | TRBV10-2 | CASSARTGTSVQQYF | TGCGCCAGCAGTGCTAGGACCGGGACTAGTGTACAGCAGTACTTC
TRBJ1-5 | NA | NA | TRBV28 | CASTKTQPGNQPQHF | TGTGCCAGCACCAAGACTCAACCCGGCAATCAGCCCCAGCATTTT
TRBJ1-4 | few | TRBD1 | TRBV20-1 | CSASGQVGEKLFF | TGCAGTGCTTCCGGACAGGTCGGAGAAAAACTGTTTTTT
TRBJ1-2 | NA | NA | TRBV29-1 | CSVEEWVYYGYTF | TGCAGCGTTGAAGAGTGGGTCTACTATGGCTACACCTTC
TRBJ1-1 | NA | NA | TRBV7-3 | CASGNGGAVSEAFF | TGTGCCAGCGGGAACGGCGGGGCGGTCTCTGAAGCTTTCTTT
TRBJ1-2 | many | NA | TRBV7-2 | CASSLGGAGAHPF | TGTGCCAGCAGCTTAGGGGGGGCAGGTGCCCATCCCTTC
TRBJ1-1 | many | NA | TRBV4-3 | CASSLNPPGTEAFF | TGCGCCAGCAGCCTCAACCCCCCGGGAACTGAAGCTTTCTTT
TRBJ1-2 | NA | NA | TRBV7-8 | CASSLGRFVRYGYTF | TGTGCCAGCAGCTTGGGTCGGTTTGTCCGTTATGGCTACACCTTC